These 8 T cell receptor beta chains came from one sample sequenced in a study of T cells in Graves' hyperthyroidism and ophthalmopathy. From RNA transcripts, TCR beta CDR3 regions were amplified. A set of HTBI primers served as the primers for a first-round RT-PCR of the TCR CDR3. TCRdb processed the multiplex PCR reads anew with MiXCR; each CDR3 protein has one entry. The sample records roughly 380,000 distinct CDR3 sequences, roughly 13% being singletons. Sequences were obtained from blood. These receptors all come from a woman aged 60-70 years with Graves' hyperthyroidism.

This clonotype was counted ten times or more. The gene calls are TRBV12-3 or TRBV12-4 and TRBJ2-5; the D gene could be TRBD1 or TRBD2 (5 bases each). This CDR3 is 13 amino acids long. V gave up 7 bases and J gave up 2 bases, with 11 bases separating them. CDR3 in DNA: TGTGCCAGCACTGGGACGGAACAAGAGACCCAGTACTTC. This codes for CASTGTEQETQYF.

This clonotype was picked up a small number of times. The chain employs TRBV9 and TRBJ1-6, with a weak D call TRBD1 (6 bases). There are 16 residues in the CDR3. Per germline, CDR1 SGDLS and CDR2 YYNGEE. Trimming left V 4 bases short and J 4 bases short, with 15 bases between. CDR3: CASSPSGGAYNSPLHF. In nucleotides, the CDR3 is TGTGCCAGCAGCCCATCCGGGGGCGCTTATAATTCACCCCTCCACTTT.

This clonotype was observed many times. The chain recombines TRBV6-6 with TRBJ2-1, with 7 bases fitting TRBD2. CDR3 length equals 17 residues. CDR1 is MNHNY, CDR2 SVGAGI, per germline (reference sequence). With 1 base clipped from V and 4 bases from J, the junction kept 10 bases outside the gene matches. The DNA for the CDR3 is TGTGCCAGCAGTTACTTTAGCGGGTTAGCCTCGTACAATGAGCAGTTCTTC. Amino acids: CASSYFSGLASYNEQFF.

This clonotype has a handful of counts. The chain recombines TRBV4-1 with TRBJ2-7; 9 nucleotides align to TRBD2. The CDR3 contains 19 residues. Germline values: CDR1 MGHRA, CDR2 YSYEKL. V shed 1 base, J shed 0 bases, and the junction held 13 bases outside the gene matches. CDR3 in DNA: TGCGCCAGCAGCCAAGGAGGGGGGCGACTAGCGGTGAGCTCCTACGAGCAGTACTTC. Residues: CASSQGGGRLAVSSYEQYF.

This clonotype was recorded at least ten times. For the CDR3, the DNA is TGTGCCAGCAGCTCAAAATGGGCTGATACGCAGTATTTT. Encoded protein: CASSSKWADTQYF. The rearrangement joins TRBV7-9 to TRBJ2-3; the D is unclear. CDR3 length: 13 residues. Trimming took 4 bases from V and 6 from J, leaving 11 bases between them. The germline V gene has CDR1 SEHNR and CDR2 FQNEAQ (reference sequence).

The rearrangement links TRBV28 to TRBJ1-1; 8 bases are a match to TRBD1. The junction had 10 bases not matched to a gene; V was cut back by 7 bases and J by 3 bases. CDR1 and CDR2 (germline): MDHEN, SYDVKM. CDR3 length: 15 amino acids. The CDR3 sequence: CASKWVGTGDTEAFF. The DNA for the CDR3 is TGTGCCAGCAAGTGGGTCGGGACAGGAGACACTGAAGCTTTCTTT. Together with reference TRBV28 and TRBJ1-1, the CDR3 gives the full variable domain: DVKVTQSSRYLVKRTGEKVFLECVQDMDHENMFWYRQDPGLGLRLIYFSYDVKMKEKGDIPEGYSVSREKKERFSLILESASTNQTSMYLCASKWVGTGDTEAFFGQGTRLTVV.

This chain joins TRBV3-1 and TRBJ2-7; 11 nucleotides match TRBD2. Losses at the gene ends were 6 bases for V and 12 bases for J; bases not matched to a gene: 10. Looked up from germline, CDR1 is LGHDT and CDR2 is YNNKEL (reference sequence). The CDR3 covers 13 residues. The CDR3 sequence: CASSPGLAARLYF. The CDR3 DNA reads TGTGCCAGCAGTCCGGGACTAGCGGCCCGGCTGTACTTC.

This clonotype was seen repeatedly, ten times or more. The gene calls are TRBV14 and TRBJ2-1; 10 nucleotides match TRBD2. The CDR3 has 17 residues. The germline CDR1 and CDR2 sequences are SGHDN and FVKESK. Trimming took 4 bases from V and 1 from J; bases not matched to a gene: 7. The CDR3 sequence is CASSRPTSGYSYNEQFF. For the CDR3, the DNA is TGTGCCAGCAGCCGCCCGACTAGCGGGTATTCCTACAATGAGCAGTTCTTC.